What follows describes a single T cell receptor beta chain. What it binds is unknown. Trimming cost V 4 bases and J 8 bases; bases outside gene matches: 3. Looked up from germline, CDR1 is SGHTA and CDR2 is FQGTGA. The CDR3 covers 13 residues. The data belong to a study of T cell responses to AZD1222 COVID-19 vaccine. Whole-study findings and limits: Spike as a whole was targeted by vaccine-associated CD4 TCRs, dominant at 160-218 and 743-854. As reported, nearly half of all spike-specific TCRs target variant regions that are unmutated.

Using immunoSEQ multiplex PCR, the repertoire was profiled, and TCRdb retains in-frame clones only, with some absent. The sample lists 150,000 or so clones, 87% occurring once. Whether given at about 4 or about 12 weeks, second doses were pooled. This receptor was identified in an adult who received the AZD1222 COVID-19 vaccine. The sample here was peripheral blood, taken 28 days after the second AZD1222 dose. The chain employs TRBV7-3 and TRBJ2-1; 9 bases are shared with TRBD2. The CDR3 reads CASSYSGSDEQFF. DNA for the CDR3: TGTGCCAGCAGCTATAGCGGGAGCGATGAGCAGTTCTTC.